The 8 T cell receptor beta chains reported below all come from one sample, sequenced in a study of long-term antiretroviral therapy in people with HIV. Run at survey level, the immunoSEQ assay was version v3.0. Data came from immunoSEQ multiplex PCR; TCRdb stores just in-frame clones and leaves some out. The sample lists around 20,000 clones, around 81% occurring once. The sequenced sample was unsorted PBMCs, obtained around 4 years after starting antiretroviral therapy. The origin of the receptors is a man between 18 and 35 years old with HIV.

The chain joins TRBV18 to TRBJ1-5, with TRBD1 as a possible D gene (5 bases). This CDR3 comprises 16 residues. Trimming removed 2 bases from V and 5 bases from J, with 16 bases in between. Germline lookup yields CDR1 KGHSH and CDR2 LQKENI. Here the CDR3 reads CASSPTDTVAYQPQHF. The CDR3 nucleotides read TGTGCCAGCTCACCAACGGACACGGTGGCGTATCAGCCCCAGCATTTT.

V usage is TRBV7-2 and J usage is TRBJ1-3, with D unclear. The CDR3 is 14 residues long. CDR1 is SGHTA and CDR2 is FQGNSA in the germline V gene. V was shortened by 2 bases and J by 7 bases, with 12 bases between the two germline ends. The CDR3 here is CASSLSSTGNTIYF. CDR3 DNA: TGTGCCAGCAGCTTAAGCAGTACGGGGAACACCATATATTTT.

This chain uses TRBV6-1 with TRBJ2-5, with TRBD1 identical over 9 bases. Germline lookup yields CDR1 MNHNS and CDR2 SASEGT. The CDR3 runs to 13 residues. The trim removed 6 bases at V and 4 bases at J, leaving 3 bases unmatched. CDR3 sequence (DNA): TGTGCCAGCAGCGAGGACAGGGGAGAGACCCAGTACTTC. As protein: CASSEDRGETQYF.

V gene TRBV28 combines with J gene TRBJ1-1; D might be TRBD1 (6 bases). V lost 7 bases and J 5 bases, leaving 17 bases between the germline ends. The CDR3 spans 14 residues. Germline V CDR1 and CDR2: MDHEN, SYDVKM. This chain's CDR3 is CASTTGKGRTEAFF. The CDR3 DNA reads as TGTGCCAGCACTACAGGGAAGGGTAGGACTGAAGCTTTCTTT.

J is TRBJ1-4 and V is TRBV28; no firm D call. CDR1 is MDHEN and CDR2 is SYDVKM in the germline V gene. Trimming left V 7 bases short and J 8 bases short, with 5 bases between. This CDR3 is built from 10 residues. The CDR3: CASKDEKLFF. Here the CDR3 DNA reads TGTGCCAGCAAGGACGAAAAACTGTTTTTT.

Only a few counts were recorded for this clone. This chain connects TRBV7-9 to TRBJ1-1; D might be TRBD1 (5 bases). This CDR3 is built from 14 residues. Germline V lookup: CDR1 SEHNR, CDR2 FQNEAQ (reference sequence). V lost 3 bases to trimming and J lost 4 bases, with 12 bases between them. CDR3 DNA: TGTGCCAGCAGCTTCGACCGGGGGGTCACTGAAGCTTTCTTT. It encodes CASSFDRGVTEAFF.

The chain employs TRBV6-1 and TRBJ2-7; TRBD2 agrees at 14 bases. The CDR3 contains 16 residues. Germline loops: CDR1 MNHNS, CDR2 SASEGT. V lost 3 bases, J lost 1 base, and 2 bases stayed unmatched. CDR3 sequence reads: CASSEGLAGASYEQYV. CDR3 coding DNA: TGTGCCAGCAGTGAGGGACTAGCGGGGGCTTCCTACGAGCAGTACGTC.

The chain employs TRBV6-5 and TRBJ1-2; TRBD1 matches 7 bases. The V gene's germline CDR1 is MNHEY and CDR2 SVGAGI. This CDR3 region has 13 residues. V was clipped by 6 bases and J by 6 bases; unmatched bases: 7. For the CDR3, the DNA is TGTGCCAGCAGGGAACAGGGGCTACATGGCTACACCTTC. It yields the protein CASREQGLHGYTF.